This record looks at one TCR beta chain sequence and its context. Its antigen is unknown. At one end the junction does not follow the germline gene, possibly because of a read error. This sample was taken from a study of neurological immune-mediated disorders. Broader study findings: HTLV-1-associated myelopathy had the most TCR clonal expansion, and multiple sclerosis had the least, less than healthy controls.

It was by 5'RACE with 10-nucleotide random UMIs that the cDNA was made. In each sequencing run, over 160 million TCR-beta sequences were generated from 15-18 subjects. TCRdb reanalysed the 5' RACE reads using MiXCR and keeps one entry per CDR3 protein. This table has under 85,000 distinct CDR3 sequences, about 5% appearing once. Sequenced sample: PBMCs. The TCR sequence derives from a human donor with multiple sclerosis. The donor label of this sample is uncertain.

The CDR3 nucleotides read TGCAGCGTGGAAGCGACAGGGAACGAGCAGTACTTC. Protein: CSVEATGNEQYF. The J gene is TRBJ2-7, the V gene TRBV29-1, with 7 nucleotides matching TRBD1. This CDR3 is built from 12 residues. Germline CDR1 reads SQVTM; CDR2 reads ANQGSEA.